The rows below give T cell receptor beta chains drawn from one sample of a study of cytomegalovirus exposure and HLA in healthy donors. Assay used: immunoSEQ multiplex PCR; TCRdb lists only in-frame clones, some missing. The repertoire consists of roughly 100,000 clones, with 83% occurring once and the leading ten covering 2.5% to 3%. Sequencing was carried out using PBMCs. These receptors originate from a man in his forties in good health and CMV-seronegative. Both conserved end residues are part of each CDR3. D genes are given only for firm matches. Size is stated for part of the rows, as once, few or many counts, or as a class when the clone is expanded.

V gene: TRBV7-2
clone size: -
D gene: -
J gene: TRBJ2-1
CDR3 length: 17
CDR3 DNA: -
CDR3 protein: CASSFGPGLAGDNEQFF

V gene: TRBV21-1
clone size: -
D gene: -
J gene: TRBJ2-2
CDR3 length: 17
CDR3 DNA: TGTGCCAGCAGCCCCGGAAGGGACAGAAATAACACCGGGGAGCTGTTTTTT
CDR3 protein: CASSPGRDRNNTGELFF

V gene: TRBV4-1
clone size: -
D gene: TRBD2
J gene: TRBJ2-1
CDR3 length: 14
CDR3 DNA: TGCGCCAGCAGCCAAAGGGAGCGGGGTCACGAGCAGTTCTTC
CDR3 protein: CASSQRERGHEQFF

V gene: TRBV4-1
clone size: -
D gene: TRBD1
J gene: TRBJ2-3
CDR3 length: 16
CDR3 DNA: TGCGCCAGCAGCCAGGTACAGGGGGCGCGGACAGATACGCAGTATTTT
CDR3 protein: CASSQVQGARTDTQYF

V gene: TRBV7-3
clone size: once
D gene: -
J gene: TRBJ2-7
CDR3 length: 17
CDR3 DNA: TGTGCCAGCAGCTTAGATTTGATGGCACTCGCGACGGGGGAGCAGTACTTC
CDR3 protein: CASSLDLMALATGEQYF

V gene: TRBV13
clone size: -
D gene: TRBD1
J gene: TRBJ2-3
CDR3 length: 15
CDR3 DNA: TGTGCCAGCAGCCCGGGACAGCCCCGCACAGATACGCAGTATTTT
CDR3 protein: CASSPGQPRTDTQYF

V gene: TRBV6-6
clone size: -
D gene: TRBD1
J gene: TRBJ2-5
CDR3 length: 14
CDR3 DNA: TGTGCCAGCAGCACAGGGGCCCGGGCGGAGACCCAGTACTTC
CDR3 protein: CASSTGARAETQYF

V gene: TRBV27
clone size: once
D gene: TRBD1
J gene: TRBJ1-5
CDR3 length: 15
CDR3 DNA: TGTGCCAGCAGTCCCCTTCCGGGACAGGGCCAGCCCCAGCATTTT
CDR3 protein: CASSPLPGQGQPQHF

V gene: TRBV7-9
clone size: -
D gene: TRBD1
J gene: TRBJ1-3
CDR3 length: 16
CDR3 DNA: TGTTCCAGCAGCTTAGCGCGAGGGGGCCCTGGAAACACCATATATTTT
CDR3 protein: CSSSLARGGPGNTIYF

V gene: TRBV4-1
clone size: -
D gene: -
J gene: TRBJ2-2
CDR3 length: 15
CDR3 DNA: TGCGCCAGCAGCCTAAGGAGGTGGGACACCGGGGAGCTGTTTTTT
CDR3 protein: CASSLRRWDTGELFF

V gene: TRBV10-3
clone size: -
D gene: -
J gene: TRBJ2-5
CDR3 length: 14
CDR3 DNA: TGTGCCATCAGAAAGGACGGGAACCAAGAGACCCAGTACTTC
CDR3 protein: CAIRKDGNQETQYF

V gene: TRBV5-6
clone size: once
D gene: -
J gene: TRBJ2-5
CDR3 length: 14
CDR3 DNA: TGTGCCAGCAGCTTGTACTGGGGGCAGGAGACCCAGTACTTC
CDR3 protein: CASSLYWGQETQYF

V gene: TRBV27
clone size: -
D gene: TRBD1
J gene: TRBJ1-5
CDR3 length: 14
CDR3 DNA: TGTGCCAGCAGCCCCGACAGGGGCAATCAGCCCCAGCATTTT
CDR3 protein: CASSPDRGNQPQHF

V gene: TRBV4-1
clone size: -
D gene: TRBD1
J gene: TRBJ2-2
CDR3 length: 17
CDR3 DNA: TGCGCCAGCAGCCCTCGGGACAGCGTAACGAACACCGGGGAGCTGTTTTTT
CDR3 protein: CASSPRDSVTNTGELFF

V gene: TRBV11-2
clone size: -
D gene: TRBD1
J gene: TRBJ2-1
CDR3 length: 17
CDR3 DNA: TGTGCCAGCAGCCCCTGGACAGGGAGAAGGGCCTACAATGAGCAGTTCTTC
CDR3 protein: CASSPWTGRRAYNEQFF

V gene: TRBV6-1
clone size: once
D gene: -
J gene: TRBJ1-6
CDR3 length: 15
CDR3 DNA: TGTGCCAGCAGCCGGGACACAGGGATTAATTCACCCCTCCACTTT
CDR3 protein: CASSRDTGINSPLHF

V gene: TRBV20-1
clone size: -
D gene: -
J gene: TRBJ2-7
CDR3 length: 11
CDR3 DNA: TGCAGTGCGAAACTAGATCTTGAGCAGTACTTC
CDR3 protein: CSAKLDLEQYF

V gene: TRBV7-9
clone size: -
D gene: TRBD2
J gene: TRBJ2-3
CDR3 length: 16
CDR3 DNA: TGTGCCAGCAGTTTTGTTGGACTAGGAACCCCAGATACGCAGTATTTT
CDR3 protein: CASSFVGLGTPDTQYF

V gene: TRBV5-4
clone size: -
D gene: TRBD1
J gene: TRBJ1-2
CDR3 length: 15
CDR3 DNA: TGTGCCAGCAGCTCCGGGGCAGGGGGGAACTATGGCTACACCTTC
CDR3 protein: CASSSGAGGNYGYTF

V gene: TRBV5-5
clone size: -
D gene: TRBD2
J gene: TRBJ2-1
CDR3 length: 15
CDR3 DNA: TGTGCCAGCAGCTTGGCCTGGGGGGGGGACAATGAGCAGTTCTTC
CDR3 protein: CASSLAWGGDNEQFF

V gene: TRBV6-1
clone size: -
D gene: TRBD1
J gene: TRBJ2-5
CDR3 length: 13
CDR3 DNA: TGTGCCAGCGGGGAGACAGGGGCGGCGACCCAGTACTTC
CDR3 protein: CASGETGAATQYF

V gene: TRBV29-1
clone size: -
D gene: -
J gene: TRBJ2-6
CDR3 length: 14
CDR3 DNA: TGCAGCGTGGCACAGGGCTACGGGGCCAACGTCCTGACTTTC
CDR3 protein: CSVAQGYGANVLTF

V gene: TRBV7-2
clone size: few
D gene: -
J gene: TRBJ2-1
CDR3 length: 13
CDR3 DNA: TGTGCCAGCAGCTGGGCATCGATCAATGAGCAGTTCTTC
CDR3 protein: CASSWASINEQFF

V gene: TRBV7-7
clone size: few
D gene: -
J gene: TRBJ1-1
CDR3 length: 13
CDR3 DNA: TGTGCTAGCAGCTTTGGCAGGGACACTGAAGCTTTCTTT
CDR3 protein: CASSFGRDTEAFF

V gene: TRBV9
clone size: -
D gene: TRBD1
J gene: TRBJ1-2
CDR3 length: 15
CDR3 DNA: TGTGCCAGCAGCGTACGGACAGGGGGACAGCATGGCTACACCTTC
CDR3 protein: CASSVRTGGQHGYTF

V gene: TRBV4-3
clone size: few
D gene: -
J gene: TRBJ2-1
CDR3 length: 14
CDR3 DNA: TGCGCCAGCAGCCAAGTTTGGAGGGCGAATGAGCAGTTCTTC
CDR3 protein: CASSQVWRANEQFF

V gene: TRBV18
clone size: -
D gene: TRBD1
J gene: TRBJ2-1
CDR3 length: 15
CDR3 DNA: TGTGCCAGCTCACCTAGGACAGGGGGCTTCAATGAGCAGTTCTTC
CDR3 protein: CASSPRTGGFNEQFF

V gene: TRBV6-5
clone size: -
D gene: -
J gene: TRBJ1-1
CDR3 length: 14
CDR3 DNA: TGTGCCAGCAGTCGAGCAGGGATGAACACTGAAGCTTTCTTT
CDR3 protein: CASSRAGMNTEAFF

V gene: TRBV7-9
clone size: -
D gene: -
J gene: TRBJ1-3
CDR3 length: 19
CDR3 DNA: TGTGCCAGCAGCTTAGGCGGTCTCCTCACAGGAGACTCTGGAAACACCATATATTTT
CDR3 protein: CASSLGGLLTGDSGNTIYF

V gene: TRBV7-2
clone size: -
D gene: TRBD2
J gene: TRBJ2-3
CDR3 length: 16
CDR3 DNA: TGTGCCAGCAGCCCCATAGCGGGGCGATTCACAGATACGCAGTATTTT
CDR3 protein: CASSPIAGRFTDTQYF

V gene: TRBV5-1
clone size: -
D gene: -
J gene: TRBJ2-2
CDR3 length: 14
CDR3 DNA: TGCGCCAGCAGTTCACAGTCAACCACCGGGGAGCTGTTTTTT
CDR3 protein: CASSSQSTTGELFF

V gene: TRBV4-1
clone size: -
D gene: -
J gene: TRBJ1-1
CDR3 length: 16
CDR3 DNA: TGCGCCAGCAGCCAAGGTATATCGTCAGTGAACACTGAAGCTTTCTTT
CDR3 protein: CASSQGISSVNTEAFF

V gene: TRBV5-4
clone size: -
D gene: TRBD1
J gene: TRBJ2-1
CDR3 length: 13
CDR3 DNA: TGTGCCAGCAGCTATGGGACAGGGAATGAGCAGTTCTTC
CDR3 protein: CASSYGTGNEQFF

V gene: TRBV9
clone size: once
D gene: -
J gene: TRBJ2-3
CDR3 length: 16
CDR3 DNA: TGTGCCAGCAGCGTACAGTTGGGTGCGCCGGGGGATACGCAGTATTTT
CDR3 protein: CASSVQLGAPGDTQYF

V gene: TRBV4-2
clone size: -
D gene: TRBD2
J gene: TRBJ2-5
CDR3 length: 16
CDR3 DNA: TGTGCCAGCAGCCAAGGAGGACTAGCGGGAGGTGCGGGCCAGTACTTC
CDR3 protein: CASSQGGLAGGAGQYF

V gene: TRBV7-2
clone size: -
D gene: TRBD1
J gene: TRBJ1-4
CDR3 length: 13
CDR3 DNA: TGTGCCACCAAGGACAGGACGTCTGAAAAACTGTTTTTT
CDR3 protein: CATKDRTSEKLFF

V gene: TRBV21-1
clone size: -
D gene: -
J gene: TRBJ1-4
CDR3 length: 15
CDR3 DNA: TGTGCCAGCAGCAAACACAGGGGGACTAATGAAAAACTGTTTTTT
CDR3 protein: CASSKHRGTNEKLFF

V gene: TRBV5-1
clone size: few
D gene: -
J gene: TRBJ1-4
CDR3 length: 16
CDR3 DNA: TGCGCCAGCAGCTCTTTAAGCCCTGCAACTAATGAAAAACTGTTTTTT
CDR3 protein: CASSSLSPATNEKLFF

V gene: TRBV5-4
clone size: -
D gene: -
J gene: TRBJ2-5
CDR3 length: 13
CDR3 DNA: TGTGCCAGCGGGGGCATATTGGACGAGACCCAGTACTTC
CDR3 protein: CASGGILDETQYF

V gene: TRBV29-1
clone size: -
D gene: TRBD1
J gene: TRBJ1-6
CDR3 length: 13
CDR3 DNA: TGCAGCGTTGGACAGGGGGAAGGTTCACCCCTCCACTTT
CDR3 protein: CSVGQGEGSPLHF

V gene: TRBV30
clone size: -
D gene: TRBD1
J gene: TRBJ2-5
CDR3 length: 12
CDR3 DNA: TGTGCCTGGGGGGGACAGGGAGAGACCCAGTACTTC
CDR3 protein: CAWGGQGETQYF

V gene: TRBV6-5
clone size: -
D gene: -
J gene: TRBJ1-5
CDR3 length: 14
CDR3 DNA: TGTGCCAGCAGTCACAGAGAGAAGAATCAGCCCCAGCATTTT
CDR3 protein: CASSHREKNQPQHF

V gene: TRBV5-5
clone size: -
D gene: -
J gene: TRBJ1-1
CDR3 length: 14
CDR3 DNA: TGTGCCAGCACCCCGACAGCGAGAGACACTGAAGCTTTCTTT
CDR3 protein: CASTPTARDTEAFF

V gene: TRBV11-2
clone size: -
D gene: -
J gene: TRBJ2-7
CDR3 length: 13
CDR3 DNA: TGTGCCAGCAGCCCCCGCCTCGAGGGCGAGCAGTACTTC
CDR3 protein: CASSPRLEGEQYF

V gene: TRBV6-5
clone size: -
D gene: TRBD2
J gene: TRBJ2-7
CDR3 length: 15
CDR3 DNA: TGTGCCAGCAGTTCCAGGCTAGCGGGGGCCTACGAGCAGTACTTC
CDR3 protein: CASSSRLAGAYEQYF

V gene: TRBV5-1
clone size: -
D gene: -
J gene: TRBJ2-1
CDR3 length: 16
CDR3 DNA: TGCGCCAGCAGCTTGGTGGTGGGGGACATTTACAATGAGCAGTTCTTC
CDR3 protein: CASSLVVGDIYNEQFF

V gene: TRBV4-3
clone size: -
D gene: TRBD1
J gene: TRBJ1-6
CDR3 length: 16
CDR3 DNA: TGCGCCAGCAGCCAAGATAAGGGGACAGGTAATTCACCCCTCCACTTT
CDR3 protein: CASSQDKGTGNSPLHF

V gene: TRBV9
clone size: -
D gene: -
J gene: TRBJ2-2
CDR3 length: 16
CDR3 DNA: TGTGCCAGCAGCCCTAGGGGGGGGCCGAGCACCGGGGAGCTGTTTTTT
CDR3 protein: CASSPRGGPSTGELFF

V gene: TRBV9
clone size: -
D gene: -
J gene: TRBJ2-5
CDR3 length: 14
CDR3 DNA: TGTGCCAGCAGCCCGGGAGCCCGTCAGGAGACCCAGTACTTC
CDR3 protein: CASSPGARQETQYF

V gene: TRBV7-2
clone size: -
D gene: -
J gene: TRBJ1-3
CDR3 length: 17
CDR3 DNA: TGTGCCAGCAGCTCCCCCCTTGACAGACTCTCTGGAAACACCATATATTTT
CDR3 protein: CASSSPLDRLSGNTIYF

V gene: TRBV18
clone size: -
D gene: TRBD1
J gene: TRBJ1-1
CDR3 length: 14
CDR3 DNA: TGTGCCAGCTCAAATGGACAGGGGACCACTGAAGCTTTCTTT
CDR3 protein: CASSNGQGTTEAFF

V gene: TRBV6-4
clone size: -
D gene: -
J gene: TRBJ1-1
CDR3 length: 13
CDR3 DNA: TGTGCCAGCAGCTCGAGACAGAACACTGAAGCTTTCTTT
CDR3 protein: CASSSRQNTEAFF

V gene: TRBV27
clone size: -
D gene: -
J gene: TRBJ2-7
CDR3 length: 14
CDR3 DNA: TGTGCCAGCAGCGTCGGGCCAGGGTTTTACGAGCAGTACTTC
CDR3 protein: CASSVGPGFYEQYF

V gene: TRBV7-9
clone size: -
D gene: TRBD1
J gene: TRBJ2-7
CDR3 length: 14
CDR3 DNA: TGTGCCAGCAGCTCCAGGACAGGGGATCACGAGCAGTACTTC
CDR3 protein: CASSSRTGDHEQYF

V gene: TRBV11-2
clone size: -
D gene: TRBD2
J gene: TRBJ2-3
CDR3 length: 18
CDR3 DNA: TGTGCCAGCAGCCCGAGAGGGACTAGCGGGGGGGCGGTAGATACGCAGTATTTT
CDR3 protein: CASSPRGTSGGAVDTQYF

V gene: TRBV6-5
clone size: -
D gene: -
J gene: TRBJ1-5
CDR3 length: 13
CDR3 DNA: TGTGCCAGCAGTTCAAGGGGGAATCAGCCCCAGCATTTT
CDR3 protein: CASSSRGNQPQHF

V gene: TRBV5-1
clone size: -
D gene: -
J gene: TRBJ1-1
CDR3 length: 15
CDR3 DNA: TGCGCCAGCAGCTTGGCTCCAGGGATGAACACTGAAGCTTTCTTT
CDR3 protein: CASSLAPGMNTEAFF

V gene: TRBV6-1
clone size: -
D gene: TRBD2
J gene: TRBJ2-7
CDR3 length: 13
CDR3 DNA: TGTGCCAGCAGCCTAGCGGGGGCCTACGAGCAGTACTTC
CDR3 protein: CASSLAGAYEQYF

V gene: TRBV10-3
clone size: -
D gene: -
J gene: TRBJ1-1
CDR3 length: 12
CDR3 DNA: TGTGCCACAAAGGCCCAGGGACTTGAAGCTTTCTTT
CDR3 protein: CATKAQGLEAFF